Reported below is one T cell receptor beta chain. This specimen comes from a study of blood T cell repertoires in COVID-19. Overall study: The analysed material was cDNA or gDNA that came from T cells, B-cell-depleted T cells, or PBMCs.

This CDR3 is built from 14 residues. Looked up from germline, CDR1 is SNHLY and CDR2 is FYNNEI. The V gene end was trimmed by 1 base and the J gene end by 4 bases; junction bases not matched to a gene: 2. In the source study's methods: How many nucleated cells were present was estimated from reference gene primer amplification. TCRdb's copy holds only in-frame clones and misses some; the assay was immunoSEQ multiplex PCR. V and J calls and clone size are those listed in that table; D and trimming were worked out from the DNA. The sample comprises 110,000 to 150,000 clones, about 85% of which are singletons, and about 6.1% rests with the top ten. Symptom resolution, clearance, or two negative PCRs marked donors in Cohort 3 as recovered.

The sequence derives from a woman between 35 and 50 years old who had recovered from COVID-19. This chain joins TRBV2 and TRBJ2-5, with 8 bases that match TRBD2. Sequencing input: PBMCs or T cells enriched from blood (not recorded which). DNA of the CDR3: TGTGCCAGCAGTGAAGGGCTAGCGGGAGAGACCCAGTACTTC. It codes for CASSEGLAGETQYF.